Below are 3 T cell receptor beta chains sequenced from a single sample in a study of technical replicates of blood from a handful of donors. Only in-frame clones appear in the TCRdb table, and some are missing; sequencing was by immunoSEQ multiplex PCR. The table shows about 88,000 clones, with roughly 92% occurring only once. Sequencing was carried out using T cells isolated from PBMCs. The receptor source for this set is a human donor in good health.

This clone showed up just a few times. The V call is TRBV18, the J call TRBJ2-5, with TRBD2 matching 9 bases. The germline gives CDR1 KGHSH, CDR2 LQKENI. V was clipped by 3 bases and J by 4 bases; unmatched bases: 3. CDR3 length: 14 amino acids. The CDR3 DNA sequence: TGTGCCAGCTCACCCACTAGCGGGTTAGAGACCCAGTACTTC. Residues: CASSPTSGLETQYF.

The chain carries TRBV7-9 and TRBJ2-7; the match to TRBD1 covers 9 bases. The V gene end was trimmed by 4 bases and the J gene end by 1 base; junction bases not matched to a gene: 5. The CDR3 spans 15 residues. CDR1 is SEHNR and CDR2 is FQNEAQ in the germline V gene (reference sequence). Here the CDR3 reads CASSSGQGQSYEQYF. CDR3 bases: TGTGCCAGCAGCTCGGGACAGGGACAATCCTACGAGCAGTACTTC.

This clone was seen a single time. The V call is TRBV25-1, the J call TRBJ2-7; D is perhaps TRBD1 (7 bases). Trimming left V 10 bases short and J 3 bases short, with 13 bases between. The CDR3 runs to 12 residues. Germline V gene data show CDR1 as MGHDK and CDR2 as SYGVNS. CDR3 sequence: CATVQGGYEQYF. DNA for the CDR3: TGTGCCACCGTGCAGGGGGGCTACGAGCAGTACTTC.